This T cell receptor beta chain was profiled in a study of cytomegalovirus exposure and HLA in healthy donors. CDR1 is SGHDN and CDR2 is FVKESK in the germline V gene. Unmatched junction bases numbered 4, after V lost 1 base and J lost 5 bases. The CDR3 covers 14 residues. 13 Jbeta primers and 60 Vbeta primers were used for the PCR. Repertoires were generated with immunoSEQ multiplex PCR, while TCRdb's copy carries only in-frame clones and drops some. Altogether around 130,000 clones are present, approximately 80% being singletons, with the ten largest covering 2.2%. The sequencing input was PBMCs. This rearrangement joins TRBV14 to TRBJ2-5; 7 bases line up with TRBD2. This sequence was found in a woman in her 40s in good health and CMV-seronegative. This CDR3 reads CASSQVGAGETQYF. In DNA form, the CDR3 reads TGTGCCAGCAGCCAAGTCGGAGCGGGGGAGACCCAGTACTTC.